The T cell receptor (beta chain) under discussion was sequenced for a study of blood T cell repertoires in COVID-19. Study information: Material from acute and convalescent COVID-19 was sourced from the United States, Italy and Spain.

The repertoire was sequenced with immunoSEQ multiplex PCR; TCRdb's copy has only in-frame clones and lacks some. The top ten hold 3% to 4% of the sample, which has roughly 160,000 clones, approximately 90% seen once. Germline V lookup: CDR1 SGHRS, CDR2 YFSETQ. Between the trimmed V and J ends, which lost 4 bases and 8 bases, there was a span of 13 bases. The CDR3 runs to 13 residues. This TCR was sampled from an older woman who had recovered from COVID-19. Sample: peripheral blood. The chain recombines TRBV5-1 with TRBJ2-1; possibly TRBD2 for D (5 bases). CDR3 sequence: CASSDLASYEQFF. In DNA, the CDR3 is TGCGCCAGCAGCGATTTGGCTAGCTATGAGCAGTTCTTC.